These 3 T cell receptor beta chains were all obtained from the same sample, sequenced in a study of Graves' ophthalmopathy and Graves' hyperthyroidism. Amplification from RNA transcripts yielded the TCR beta CDR3 regions. First-round RT-PCR used HTBI primers; second-round multiplex PCR followed. TCRdb independently ran MiXCR on the multiplex PCR reads; one entry per CDR3 protein. The sample includes 40,000 to 50,000 distinct CDR3 sequences, 50% of them seen just once. Sequencing used peripheral blood. These receptors were obtained from an adult man with Graves' ophthalmopathy.

This clonotype is a singleton in its sample. The missing conserved phenylalanine or tryptophan at the end of this CDR3 makes a read error likely. The V and J genes are TRBV24-1 and TRBJ2-2; D is perhaps TRBD1 (5 bases). Per the germline V gene, CDR1 is KGHDR and CDR2 is SFDVKD. V lost 11 bases and J 0 bases, leaving 12 bases between the germline ends. This CDR3 spans 14 amino acids. CDR3 loop: CASSRAPNTGELFL. CDR3 bases: TGTGCCAGCAGCAGGGCCCCGAACACCGGGGAGCTGTTTTTG.

In regard to this clonotype: At one end the junction does not follow the germline gene, possibly because of a read error. The chain uses TRBV7-3 and TRBJ1-1, with D unclear. CDR1 and CDR2 (germline): SGHTA, FQGTGA. The CDR3 is 15 residues long. The CDR3 nucleotides read TGTGCCAGCAGCGTAACTTCCGGGAAGAACACTGAAGCTTTCTTT. This translates into CASSVTSGKNTEAFF.

This chain connects TRBV7-4 to TRBJ2-7; 14 bases line up with TRBD2. V dropped 5 bases and J dropped 2; count of bases not matched to a gene: 20. The CDR3 has 21 residues. Germline loops: CDR1 SGHVT, CDR2 SQSDAQ. In DNA, the CDR3 is TGTGCCAGCAGCCGCCCTCTAATTCCTCCCGGGACTAGCGGGAGCCCCTACGAGCAGTACTTC. It codes for CASSRPLIPPGTSGSPYEQYF.